What follows are 16 T cell receptor beta chains derived from one specimen sequenced in a study of spatial heterogeneity in lung cancer. Indicated time point: sample taken at primary tumor resection. Whole RNA, which was extracted from tumor, nontumor lung tissue or frozen PBMC, was sequenced without any cell sorting. TCRdb redid the calling of the 5' RACE reads with MiXCR, one entry per CDR3 protein. The repertoire holds about 26,000 distinct CDR3 sequences, with around 13% as singletons. Sequenced here: PBMCs, sampled at surgery. These receptors were obtained from a female donor with early-stage non-small cell lung cancer.

This clonotype has ten or more counts. The V and J genes are TRBV5-6 and TRBJ2-7, with 12 bases aligning to TRBD1. V trimming: 0 bases; J trimming: 4 bases; junction bases outside the gene matches: 2. Germline-derived CDR1 and CDR2 are SGHDT and YYEEEE. CDR3 size: 15 residues. The CDR3 protein is CASSLGDRGLYEQYF. For the CDR3, the DNA is TGTGCCAGCAGCTTGGGGGACAGGGGGCTTTACGAGCAGTACTTC.

This clonotype was detected ten times or more. V is TRBV11-2 and J is TRBJ2-1; D is unresolved. V lost 0 bases and J 6 bases, leaving 6 bases between the germline ends. This CDR3 contains 13 residues. Germline values: CDR1 SGHAT, CDR2 FQNNGV. The CDR3, as DNA: TGTGCCAGCAGCTTAGATCGAACCAATGAGCAGTTCTTC. Translating gives CASSLDRTNEQFF.

This clonotype occurred a few times. The chain has TRBV7-2 and TRBJ2-3; 10 bases match TRBD2. V shed 5 bases and J 6 bases; nucleotides not matched to a gene: 11. Germline CDR1 and CDR2: SGHTA and FQGNSA. This CDR3 region has 16 residues. CDR3 protein: CASSPRGSGRRDTQYF. The CDR3 DNA follows: TGTGCCAGCAGCCCCCGTGGTAGCGGGAGGCGGGATACGCAGTATTTT.

This clonotype has a count of ten or more. The chain recombines TRBV28 with TRBJ2-2; D is ambiguous. V was shortened by 4 bases and J by 7 bases, with 7 bases between the two germline ends. CDR3 length: 12 residues. The germline CDR1 and CDR2 sequences are MDHEN and SYDVKM. The CDR3 DNA is TGTGCCAGCAGTTCCTCGTACGGGGAGCTGTTTTTT. Protein: CASSSSYGELFF.

This clonotype was observed many times. The chain links TRBV6-4 to TRBJ2-3, with D possibly matching TRBD2 (6 bases). The V end lost 6 bases, the J end lost 0 bases, and 13 bases lay between the germline ends. Germline V CDR1 and CDR2: MRHNA, SNTAGT. This CDR3 contains 15 residues. CDR3 amino acids: CASSPLGLSTDTQYF. DNA for the CDR3: TGTGCCAGCAGCCCCTTGGGACTGAGCACAGATACGCAGTATTTT.

In regard to this clonotype: A much larger clonotype is one base distant, so this may be a read error. It is likely a read error, because the conserved phenylalanine at the end of the CDR3 is missing. The chain combines TRBV5-1 with TRBJ1-2; 7 bases align to TRBD1. V shed 0 bases and J 6 bases; nucleotides not matched to a gene: 8. CDR1 is SGHRS, CDR2 YFSETQ, per germline. The CDR3 sequence is 15 residues long. The CDR3 region is CASSLEGRGIDGYTL. CDR3 coding DNA: TGCGCCAGCAGCTTGGAAGGCAGGGGGATCGATGGCTACACCTTA.

There are a few counts of this clonotype. The chain carries TRBV29-1 and TRBJ2-5; 8 bases agree with TRBD1. Per germline, CDR1 SQVTM and CDR2 ANQGSEA. The CDR3 spans 12 residues. With V trimmed by 6 bases and J by 2 bases, 2 bases remained unmatched. CDR3 amino acids: CSVRGQQETQYF. CDR3 nucleotides: TGCAGCGTCAGGGGGCAACAAGAGACCCAGTACTTC.

The sample holds many counts of this clonotype. V gene TRBV6-5 combines with J gene TRBJ2-1, with 7 bases lining up with TRBD1. V was clipped by 7 bases and J by 2 bases; unmatched bases: 8. The CDR3 has 15 residues. Germline CDR1 is MNHEY and CDR2 is SVGAGI. The CDR3 DNA reads TGTGCCAGCACCACAGGGGTCCTGACCTACAATGAGCAGTTCTTC. Its protein is CASTTGVLTYNEQFF.

The table lists this clonotype with many counts. This chain joins TRBV29-1 and TRBJ2-2; D is uncertain. Germline CDR1 SQVTM, CDR2 ANQGSEA. The ends were cut back, 8 bases at V and 1 base at J, with 5 bases in the middle. This CDR3 region has 11 residues. DNA for the CDR3: TGCAGCATCCAGAACACCGGGGAGCTGTTTTTT. Amino acid sequence: CSIQNTGELFF.

CDR3 amino acids: CASSRVPGLGPFF. CDR3 coding DNA: TGCGCCAGCAGCCGGGTACCGGGACTAGGTCCGTTCTTC. This chain connects TRBV4-3 to TRBJ2-1; TRBD2 agrees at 8 bases. Germline V gives CDR1 LGHNA, CDR2 YSLEER. The J segment lost 15 bases and the V segment lost 4 bases, leaving 11 bases of the junction unmatched. The CDR3 has 13 amino acids.

This clonotype was observed many times. The chain is built from TRBV7-6 and TRBJ1-5; D call uncertain. Germline V gene data show CDR1 as SGHVS and CDR2 as FNYEAQ. CDR3 length: 15 residues. Trimming removed 1 base at V and 0 bases at J, with 7 bases between. The CDR3 DNA reads as TGTGCCAGCAGCTTAGTAAGCCCTAGCAATCAGCCCCAGCATTTT. Translation: CASSLVSPSNQPQHF.

Many counts were recorded for this clonotype. This chain links TRBV20-1 with TRBJ2-1; TRBD1 matches 9 bases. Germline V gene lookup returns CDR1 DFQATT and CDR2 SNEGSKA (reference sequence). V was clipped by 0 bases and J by 8 bases; unmatched bases: 11. This CDR3 has 16 residues. The CDR3 sequence is CSARDDGTGSGYEQFF. CDR3 DNA: TGCAGTGCTAGAGACGACGGGACAGGGTCGGGCTATGAGCAGTTCTTC.

This clonotype was picked up many times. The J gene is TRBJ2-3, the V gene TRBV7-2; 11 bases agree with TRBD2. In germline, CDR1 is SGHTA, CDR2 FQGNSA. The CDR3 extends over 16 amino acids. V was pared by 4 bases and J by 1 base, with 4 bases of the junction left unmatched. This CDR3 is CASSYPTSGGTDTQYF. DNA for the CDR3: TGTGCCAGCAGCTACCCGACTAGCGGGGGCACAGATACGCAGTATTTT.

The CDR3 loop reads CAWGASATFLSNEQFF. The CDR3 coding sequence is TGTGCCTGGGGGGCAAGCGCCACTTTCCTTAGCAATGAGCAGTTCTTC. The chain employs TRBV30 and TRBJ2-1; perhaps TRBD1 as D (5 bases). The CDR3 has 16 amino acids. Looked up from germline, CDR1 is GTSNPN and CDR2 is SVGIG (reference sequence). V lost 5 bases, J lost 6 bases, and 23 bases lay in between.

There are many counts of this clonotype. J is TRBJ1-1 and V is TRBV28; D may be TRBD1 (5 bases). Germline CDR1 reads MDHEN; CDR2 reads SYDVKM. Trimming cost V 6 bases and J 1 base, with 15 bases left between them. The CDR3 has 15 amino acids. CDR3 nucleotide sequence: TGTGCCAGCAGAGCCGGGGGACCCCAGAACACTGAAGCTTTCTTT. This translates into CASRAGGPQNTEAFF.

This clonotype showed up many times. V gene TRBV18 combines with J gene TRBJ1-4; D unresolved. The CDR3 consists of 14 residues. Trimming took 0 bases from V and 4 from J, leaving 6 bases between them. CDR1 KGHSH and CDR2 LQKENI come from the germline V gene. The CDR3 sequence is CASSPPNSNEKLFF. CDR3 nucleotides: TGTGCCAGCTCACCACCGAACAGTAATGAAAAACTGTTTTTT. Based on the CDR3 plus reference TRBV18 and TRBJ1-4, the full variable domain is NAGVMQNPRHLVRRRGQEARLRCSPMKGHSHVYWYRQLPEEGLKFMVYLQKENIIDESGMPKERFSAEFPKEGPSILRIQQVVRGDSAAYFCASSPPNSNEKLFFGSGTQLSVL.